These 30 T cell receptor beta chains were sequenced from one sample in a study of stem cell transplantation in POMP-related autoinflammatory disease. The table came from immunoSEQ multiplex PCR; TCRdb's copy has only in-frame clones and leaves some out. This sample has 6,500 to 10,000 clones; about nine tenths occur once, and the top ten carry 13%. The sequenced sample was CD8+ T cells from PBMCs, obtained after stem cell transplantation. The receptor source for this set is a human patient with POMP-related autoinflammation and immune dysregulation (PRAID). Part of the T cells may come from the graft donor.

The chain uses TRBV28 and TRBJ2-3; D not certain. This CDR3 spans 12 amino acids. Per the germline V gene, CDR1 is MDHEN and CDR2 is SYDVKM. Trimming pared 3 bases from V and 4 bases from J, leaving 5 bases between. CDR3 in amino acids: CASSFRPDTQYF. As DNA, the CDR3 is TGTGCCAGCAGTTTCCGCCCAGATACGCAGTATTTT.

V is TRBV28 and J is TRBJ2-7; tentatively, D is TRBD1 or TRBD2 (6 bases each). The CDR3 extends over 15 amino acids. Trimming pared 5 bases from V and 3 bases from J, leaving 17 bases between. CDR1 and CDR2 (germline): MDHEN, SYDVKM. CDR3 region: CASSKMIGGGYEQYF. The DNA of the CDR3 is TGTGCCAGCAGTAAAATGATAGGGGGAGGCTACGAGCAGTACTTC.

The rearrangement joins TRBV29-1 to TRBJ1-1, with 8 positions matching TRBD1. Germline V gives CDR1 SQVTM, CDR2 ANQGSEA. The CDR3 has 13 residues. J lost 8 bases, V lost 7 bases, and 12 bases had no gene match. This CDR3 reads CSAKDRVLAEAFF. The CDR3 DNA reads TGCAGCGCAAAGGACAGGGTGTTGGCCGAAGCTTTCTTT.

This sequence joins TRBV27 and TRBJ2-7, with D hard to call. Germline V lookup: CDR1 MNHEY, CDR2 SMNVEV (reference sequence). Trimming pared 0 bases from V and 2 bases from J, leaving 11 bases between. The CDR3 is made up of 15 amino acids. The CDR3 reads CASSLSSSLTYEQYF. CDR3 DNA: TGTGCCAGCAGTTTATCGAGCAGCCTGACCTACGAGCAGTACTTC.

The chain recombines TRBV19 with TRBJ2-3; D is possibly TRBD1 (5 bases). CDR1 is LNHDA, CDR2 SQIVND, per germline (reference sequence). Trimming removed 3 bases at V and 1 base at J, with 11 bases between. The CDR3 has 15 residues. DNA for the CDR3: TGTGCCAGTAGTATCGAGTTCAGGGGCACAGATACGCAGTATTTT. It specifies CASSIEFRGTDTQYF.

V is TRBV7-9 and J is TRBJ2-5, with no clear D. Deletions cut 4 bases from V and 5 bases from J, with 11 bases between. This CDR3 region has 13 residues. Germline loops: CDR1 SEHNR, CDR2 FQNEAQ (reference sequence). CDR3 loop: CASSSHGGETQYF. In nucleotides, the CDR3 is TGTGCCAGCAGCTCCCATGGCGGCGAGACCCAGTACTTC. Full variable domain (missing parts from reference TRBV7-9 and TRBJ2-5): DTGVSQNPRHKITKRGQNVTFRCDPISEHNRLYWYRQTLGQGPEFLTYFQNEAQLEKSRLLSDRFSAERPKGSFSTLEIQRTEQGDSAMYLCASSSHGGETQYFGPGTRLLVL.

The gene calls are TRBV7-2 and TRBJ1-4; D is perhaps TRBD1 (6 bases). Germline values: CDR1 SGHTA, CDR2 FQGNSA. V was pared by 5 bases and J by 4 bases, with 14 bases between. CDR3 length: 15 amino acids. This CDR3 reads CASSGRDTHNEKLFF. The CDR3, as DNA: TGTGCCAGCAGCGGCCGGGACACACATAATGAAAAACTGTTTTTT.

J is TRBJ2-1 and V is TRBV10-1; D perhaps matches TRBD1 (6 bases). CDR1 is WNHNN and CDR2 is SYGVQD in the germline V gene (reference sequence). The CDR3 is made up of 15 amino acids. V was trimmed by 4 bases and J by 2 bases, leaving 12 bases between them. Here the CDR3 reads CASSGQDVPYNEQFF. CDR3 bases: TGCGCCAGCAGTGGACAGGACGTCCCCTACAATGAGCAGTTCTTC.

The chain recombines TRBV10-3 with TRBJ2-7; a weak D match, TRBD2 (6 bases). In germline, CDR1 is ENHRY, CDR2 SYGVKD. V was clipped by 0 bases and J by 6 bases, with 12 bases between them. The length of the CDR3 is 14 residues. CDR3 amino acids: CAISESGGTGEQYV. The CDR3, as DNA: TGTGCCATCAGTGAGTCTGGGGGGACGGGCGAGCAGTACGTC.

This chain joins TRBV28 and TRBJ1-5; unclear D gene. This CDR3 comprises 14 residues. Germline V lookup: CDR1 MDHEN, CDR2 SYDVKM. Trimming took off 3 bases at V and 0 bases at J, with 6 bases between the two ends. CDR3 nucleotides: TGTGCCAGCAGTTTGCAGCTTAGCAATCAGCCCCAGCATTTT. It codes for CASSLQLSNQPQHF. Complete variable domain (other parts from reference TRBV28 and TRBJ1-5): DVKVTQSSRYLVKRTGEKVFLECVQDMDHENMFWYRQDPGLGLRLIYFSYDVKMKEKGDIPEGYSVSREKKERFSLILESASTNQTSMYLCASSLQLSNQPQHFGDGTRLSIL.

The V call is TRBV3-1 (or the pseudogene TRBV3-2), the J call TRBJ2-1; 14 nucleotides match TRBD2. The CDR3 contains 15 residues. Germline V lookup: CDR1 LGHDT, CDR2 YNNKEL (reference sequence). Losses at the gene ends were 3 bases for V and 8 bases for J; bases not matched to a gene: 3. The CDR3 DNA is TGTGCCAGCAGCCAGGGACTAGCGGGGGTTTATGAGCAGTTCTTC. Encoded protein: CASSQGLAGVYEQFF.

The chain carries TRBV7-9 and TRBJ1-2, with 7 bases fitting TRBD1. J was trimmed by 4 bases and V by 5 bases; bases with no gene match: 10. The CDR3 is made up of 15 amino acids. The V gene's germline CDR1 is SEHNR and CDR2 FQNEAQ (reference sequence). CDR3 protein: CASSASGDRFYGYTF. As DNA, the CDR3 is TGTGCCAGCAGCGCGTCGGGGGACAGATTCTATGGCTACACCTTC. Drawing the rest from reference TRBV7-9 and TRBJ1-2, the complete variable domain is DTGVSQNPRHKITKRGQNVTFRCDPISEHNRLYWYRQTLGQGPEFLTYFQNEAQLEKSRLLSDRFSAERPKGSFSTLEIQRTEQGDSAMYLCASSASGDRFYGYTFGSGTRLTVV.

The gene calls are TRBV2 and TRBJ2-2, with 8 positions matching TRBD1. From germline, CDR1 is SNHLY and CDR2 FYNNEI. After removal of 2 bases from V and 7 bases from J, the junction contained 12 bases not matched to a gene. This CDR3 is 17 amino acids long. CDR3: CASSELPGDRSIGELFF. The CDR3 nucleotides read TGTGCCAGCAGTGAACTTCCGGGGGACAGGTCAATCGGGGAGCTGTTTTTT.

V gene TRBV6-5 combines with J gene TRBJ2-7; D is possibly TRBD1 or TRBD2 (5 bases each). The CDR3 runs 15 residues. V shed 0 bases and J shed 4 bases, with 13 bases lying between them. The germline V gene encodes CDR1 MNHEY and CDR2 SVGAGI. CDR3 residues: CASSYSRGAQYEQYF. The CDR3 bases are TGTGCCAGCAGTTACTCGCGAGGGGCGCAATACGAGCAGTACTTC.

The chain combines TRBV3-1 (or the pseudogene TRBV3-2) with TRBJ1-2; D is unresolved. Germline-derived CDR1 and CDR2 are LGHDT and YNNKEL (reference sequence). V was trimmed by 4 bases and J by 6 bases, leaving 12 bases between them. The CDR3 is made up of 13 amino acids. For the CDR3, the DNA is TGTGCCAGCAGCCCTATGCTAAGGGATGGCTACACCTTC. This translates into CASSPMLRDGYTF.

This chain links TRBV7-9 with TRBJ2-7, with D possibly matching TRBD1 (6 bases). V was shortened by 2 bases and J by 3 bases, with 14 bases between the two germline ends. The germline gives CDR1 SEHNR, CDR2 FQNEAQ (reference sequence). This CDR3 is built from 15 residues. CDR3 sequence (DNA): TGTGCCAGCAGCTTACTACAGGGACGTAACTACGAGCAGTACTTC. Amino acids: CASSLLQGRNYEQYF.

CDR3 coding DNA: TGTGCCAGCAGCCCCCGGGGTCGCGGGGGGACTACGAGCAATGAGCAGTTCTTC. This translates into CASSPRGRGGTTSNEQFF. The chain uses TRBV3-1 (or the pseudogene TRBV3-2) and TRBJ2-1; 8 bases are shared with TRBD2. V lost 4 bases and J lost 6; bases outside the gene matches: 17. The germline CDR1 and CDR2 sequences are LGHDT and YNNKEL (reference sequence). This CDR3 region has 18 residues.

CDR3 in amino acids: CASSLGLAGSNTGELFF. The CDR3 DNA reads TGCGCCAGCAGCTTGGGACTAGCGGGATCGAACACCGGGGAGCTGTTTTTT. This chain joins TRBV5-1 and TRBJ2-2, with 11 nucleotides matching TRBD2. The V gene end was trimmed by 0 bases and the J gene end by 0 bases; junction bases not matched to a gene: 1. The CDR3 contains 17 residues. Germline loops: CDR1 SGHRS, CDR2 YFSETQ.

V usage is TRBV21-1 and J usage is TRBJ1-4. TRBV21-1 is marked as a pseudogene. The CDR3 totals 15 residues. CDR3 protein: CATSHKERTNEKLFF. The CDR3 DNA follows: TGTGCCACCAGCCATAAAGAAAGAACTAATGAAAAACTGTTTTTT.

The chain has TRBV27 and TRBJ1-2; 9 bases are shared with TRBD1. The V and J ends lost 8 bases and 3 bases, in that order; junction bases with no gene match: 4. CDR3 length: 13 residues. Germline CDR1 and CDR2: MNHEY and SMNVEV (reference sequence). Here the CDR3 reads CASADRGYYGYTF. The CDR3 DNA reads as TGTGCCAGCGCGGACAGGGGTTACTATGGCTACACCTTC.

This clone turned up a few times. The chain recombines TRBV4-1 with TRBJ1-6; D may be TRBD1 (5 bases). This CDR3 comprises 14 residues. The germline V and J ends were trimmed by 4 bases and 10 bases, with 14 bases remaining between them. Germline V CDR1 and CDR2: MGHRA, YSYEKL. CDR3 nucleotides: TGCGCCAGCAGCCGCAGGGAAGGGGAATCACCCCTCCACTTT. It specifies CASSRREGESPLHF.

This sequence joins TRBV5-1 and TRBJ2-5; 7 nucleotides line up with TRBD1. V was clipped by 4 bases and J by 0 bases; unmatched bases: 15. There are 18 residues in the CDR3. The germline V gene has CDR1 SGHRS and CDR2 YFSETQ. The CDR3 bases are TGCGCCAGCAGCGCAACCTTAACCGGGACAGCGTACCAAGAGACCCAGTACTTC. Translated: CASSATLTGTAYQETQYF.

This chain uses TRBV28 with TRBJ1-3; D is unclear. The CDR3 contains 14 residues. CDR1 and CDR2 (germline): MDHEN, SYDVKM. Deletions cut 3 bases from V and 1 base from J, with 7 bases between. The CDR3 protein is CASSFQGSGNTIYF. CDR3 in DNA: TGTGCCAGCAGTTTTCAAGGTTCTGGAAACACCATATATTTT.

The chain carries TRBV5-1 and TRBJ2-5; TRBD2 matches 8 bases. Losses at the gene ends were 1 base for V and 0 bases for J; bases not matched to a gene: 11. CDR3 length: 18 residues. Per the germline V gene, CDR1 is SGHRS and CDR2 is YFSETQ. CDR3 protein: CASSLMGLAGKYQETQYF. The CDR3 coding sequence is TGCGCCAGCAGCTTGATGGGGCTAGCGGGCAAGTACCAAGAGACCCAGTACTTC.

The chain employs TRBV5-1 and TRBJ2-7; D is unclear. The length of the CDR3 is 14 residues. Trimming cost V 4 bases and J 2 bases, with 13 bases left between them. CDR1 and CDR2 (germline): SGHRS, YFSETQ. CDR3 DNA sequence: TGCGCCAGCAGCCTTACAGTTAAGGCCTACGAGCAGTACTTC. Protein product: CASSLTVKAYEQYF.

The rearrangement uses TRBV4-1 and TRBJ2-7; possible D gene TRBD2, 6 bases. The V end was cut by 0 bases, the J end by 3 bases, with 12 bases between. This CDR3 region has 15 residues. From germline, CDR1 is MGHRA and CDR2 YSYEKL. CDR3 bases: TGCGCCAGCAGCCAAGATCCGGGAGCCCTCTACGAGCAGTACTTC. Protein sequence: CASSQDPGALYEQYF.

The chain joins TRBV7-9 to TRBJ2-5; 7 nucleotides agree with TRBD2. V lost 1 base, J lost 4 bases, and 3 bases stayed unmatched. Per the germline V gene, CDR1 is SEHNR and CDR2 is FQNEAQ (reference sequence). The CDR3 loop spans 14 amino acids. DNA for the CDR3: TGTGCCAGCAGCTTAGATTCTAGCGGAGAGACCCAGTACTTC. It translates to CASSLDSSGETQYF.

The chain carries TRBV4-1 and TRBJ1-6; perhaps TRBD1 as D (5 bases). V was clipped by 0 bases and J by 5 bases, with 11 bases between them. The germline V gene encodes CDR1 MGHRA and CDR2 YSYEKL. This CDR3 comprises 16 residues. CDR3 in amino acids: CASSQDPGPNNSPLHF. DNA of the CDR3: TGCGCCAGCAGCCAAGATCCGGGACCGAATAATTCACCCCTCCACTTT.

This chain joins TRBV30 and TRBJ2-3; 7 bases are shared with TRBD1. With 4 bases clipped from V and 1 base from J, the junction kept 11 bases outside the gene matches. Germline V gene sequence: CDR1 GTSNPN, CDR2 SVGIG (reference sequence). This CDR3 is 16 amino acids long. CDR3 DNA: TGTGCCTGGACTGCGACCGCCGGGACAGGCACAGATACGCAGTATTTT. This codes for CAWTATAGTGTDTQYF.

V gene TRBV9 combines with J gene TRBJ1-2; TRBD1 is a possible D gene (5 bases). From germline, CDR1 is SGDLS and CDR2 YYNGEE. The germline V and J ends were trimmed by 4 bases and 5 bases, with 15 bases remaining between them. The CDR3 runs to 14 residues. CDR3 DNA: TGTGCCAGCAGCCCCCGGACGGGACTTTATGGCTACACCTTC. Residues: CASSPRTGLYGYTF.